Only a few counts were recorded for the clone carrying this TCR beta chain. What it recognizes is unknown. The entry originates in a study of blood T cells in healthy people across ages. Study results and limitations: Compared with aged donors, long-lived donors showed fewer expanded clones, suggesting selection.

Each donor's blood draw was roughly 9.8 milliliters of peripheral blood. The total RNA that was extracted per sample amounted to at least 5 micrograms. Primers used in a second PCR of about 7 to 12 cycles were a sample-barcoded 5' primer and a J-beta primer mix. TCRdb called the 5' RACE reads again in MiXCR, with one record for every CDR3 protein. The data hold 1.5 million to 2 million distinct CDR3 sequences, with 28% observed a single time. This CDR3 has 18 residues. J was trimmed by 4 bases and V by 3 bases; bases with no gene match: 13. Looked up from germline, CDR1 is MNHNS and CDR2 is SASEGT. The rearrangement uses TRBV6-1 and TRBJ2-3; 10 nucleotides line up with TRBD2. The TCR comes from a woman aged 30 to 39 in good health. Sequenced input: blood. The CDR3, as DNA: TGTGCCAGCAGTGAGGTTAGAGCTAGCGGGGGCCTCGCAGATACGCAGTATTTT. It codes for CASSEVRASGGLADTQYF.